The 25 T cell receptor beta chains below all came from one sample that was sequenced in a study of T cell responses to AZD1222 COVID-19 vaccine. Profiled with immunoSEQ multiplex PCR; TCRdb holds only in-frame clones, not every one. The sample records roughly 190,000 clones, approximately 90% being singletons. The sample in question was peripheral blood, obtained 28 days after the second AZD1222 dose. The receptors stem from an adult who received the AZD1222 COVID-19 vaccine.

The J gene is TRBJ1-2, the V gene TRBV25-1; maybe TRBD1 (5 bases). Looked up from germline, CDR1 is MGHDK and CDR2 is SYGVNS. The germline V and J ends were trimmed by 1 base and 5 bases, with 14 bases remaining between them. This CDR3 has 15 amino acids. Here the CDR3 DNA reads TGTGCCAGCAGTGAATTTACCGGGACTTCTTATGGCTACACCTTC. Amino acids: CASSEFTGTSYGYTF.

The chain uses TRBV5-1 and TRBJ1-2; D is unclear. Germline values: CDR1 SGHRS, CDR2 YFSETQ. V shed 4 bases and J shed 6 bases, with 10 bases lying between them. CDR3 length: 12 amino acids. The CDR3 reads CASSPNVNGYTF. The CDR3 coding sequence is TGCGCCAGCAGCCCCAACGTGAATGGCTACACCTTC.

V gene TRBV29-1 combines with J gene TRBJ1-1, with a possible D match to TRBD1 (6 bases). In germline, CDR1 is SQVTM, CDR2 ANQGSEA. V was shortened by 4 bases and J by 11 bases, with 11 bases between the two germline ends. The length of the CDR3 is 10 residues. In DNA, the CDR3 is TGCAGCGTTGCAGGGGCGAGGGCTTTCTTT. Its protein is CSVAGARAFF.

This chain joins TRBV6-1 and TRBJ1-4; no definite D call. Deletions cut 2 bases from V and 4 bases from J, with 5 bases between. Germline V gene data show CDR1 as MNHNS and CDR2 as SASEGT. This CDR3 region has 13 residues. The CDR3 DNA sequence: TGTGCCAGCAGTGAATGGGGTAATGAAAAACTGTTTTTT. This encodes CASSEWGNEKLFF.

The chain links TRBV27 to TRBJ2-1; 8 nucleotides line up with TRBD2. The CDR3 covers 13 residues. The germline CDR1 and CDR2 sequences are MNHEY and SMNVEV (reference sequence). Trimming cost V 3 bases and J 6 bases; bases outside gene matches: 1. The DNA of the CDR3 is TGTGCCAGCAGTTTTGCGGGAGGCAATGAGCAGTTCTTC. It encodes CASSFAGGNEQFF.

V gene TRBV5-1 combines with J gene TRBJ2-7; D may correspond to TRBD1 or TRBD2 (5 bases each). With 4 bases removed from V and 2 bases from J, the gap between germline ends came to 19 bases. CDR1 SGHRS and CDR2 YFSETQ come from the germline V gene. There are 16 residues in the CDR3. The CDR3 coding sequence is TGCGCCAGCAGCCCACTATTGGGGGTAACAACCTACGAGCAGTACTTC. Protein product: CASSPLLGVTTYEQYF.

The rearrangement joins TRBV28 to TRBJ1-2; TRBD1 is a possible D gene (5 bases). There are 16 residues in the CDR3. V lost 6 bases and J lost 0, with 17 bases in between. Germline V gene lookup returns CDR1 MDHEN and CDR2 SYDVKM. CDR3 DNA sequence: TGTGCCAGCAGGAACGGCTTTGGGGGGGCTAACTATGGCTACACCTTC. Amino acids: CASRNGFGGANYGYTF.

CDR3 bases: TGTGCCAGTAGTAATGGGGGGGTAAGCACAGATACGCAGTATTTT. It specifies CASSNGGVSTDTQYF. The V gene is TRBV19, the J gene TRBJ2-3, with 7 positions matching TRBD2. CDR1 and CDR2 from the germline V gene are LNHDA and SQIVND (reference sequence). V dropped 4 bases and J dropped 0; count of bases not matched to a gene: 4. CDR3 length: 15 residues.

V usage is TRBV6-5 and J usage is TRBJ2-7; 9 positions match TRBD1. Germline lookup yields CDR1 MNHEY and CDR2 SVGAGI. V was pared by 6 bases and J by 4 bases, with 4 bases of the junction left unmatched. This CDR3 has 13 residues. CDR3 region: CASRQGARYEQYF. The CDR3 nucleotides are TGTGCCAGCAGACAGGGGGCGCGATACGAGCAGTACTTC.

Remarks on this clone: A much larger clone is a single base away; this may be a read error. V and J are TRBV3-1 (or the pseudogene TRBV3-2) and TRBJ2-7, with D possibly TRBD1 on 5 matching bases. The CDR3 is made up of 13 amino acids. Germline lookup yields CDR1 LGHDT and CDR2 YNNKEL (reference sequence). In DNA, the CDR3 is TGTGCCGGCAGCAGACAGATTTACTACGAGCAGTACTTC. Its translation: CAGSRQIYYEQYF.

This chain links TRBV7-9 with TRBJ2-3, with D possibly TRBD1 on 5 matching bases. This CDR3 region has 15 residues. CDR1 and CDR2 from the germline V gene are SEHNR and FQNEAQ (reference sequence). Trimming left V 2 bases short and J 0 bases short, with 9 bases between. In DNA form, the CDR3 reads TGTGCCAGCAGCTTATGGGGCAGGAGCACAGATACGCAGTATTTT. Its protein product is CASSLWGRSTDTQYF.

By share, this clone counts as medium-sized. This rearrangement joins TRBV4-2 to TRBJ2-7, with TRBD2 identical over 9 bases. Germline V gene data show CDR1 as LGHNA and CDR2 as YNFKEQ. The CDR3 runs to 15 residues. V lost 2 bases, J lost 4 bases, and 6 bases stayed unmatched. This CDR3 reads CASSQYSGGFYEQYF. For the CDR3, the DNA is TGTGCCAGCAGCCAATATAGCGGGGGTTTTTACGAGCAGTACTTC.

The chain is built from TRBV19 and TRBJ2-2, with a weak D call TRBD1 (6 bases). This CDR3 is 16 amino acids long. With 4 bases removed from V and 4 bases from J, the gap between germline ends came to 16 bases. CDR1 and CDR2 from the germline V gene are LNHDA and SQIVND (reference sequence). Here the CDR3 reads CASSTPTGRGTGELFF. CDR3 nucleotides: TGTGCCAGTAGTACTCCGACAGGAAGAGGCACCGGGGAGCTGTTTTTT.

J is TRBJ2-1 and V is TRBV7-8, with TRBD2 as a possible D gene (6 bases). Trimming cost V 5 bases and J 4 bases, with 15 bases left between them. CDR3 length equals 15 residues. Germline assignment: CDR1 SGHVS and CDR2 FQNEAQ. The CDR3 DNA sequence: TGTGCCAGCAGCCTACCGGGACTCCATTACAATGAGCAGTTCTTC. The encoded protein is CASSLPGLHYNEQFF.

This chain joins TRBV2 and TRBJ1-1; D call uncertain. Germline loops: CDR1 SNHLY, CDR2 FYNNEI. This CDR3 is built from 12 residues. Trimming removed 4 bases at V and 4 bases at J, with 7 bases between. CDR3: CASSVGGTEAFF. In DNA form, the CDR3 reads TGTGCCAGCAGTGTAGGAGGCACTGAAGCTTTCTTT.

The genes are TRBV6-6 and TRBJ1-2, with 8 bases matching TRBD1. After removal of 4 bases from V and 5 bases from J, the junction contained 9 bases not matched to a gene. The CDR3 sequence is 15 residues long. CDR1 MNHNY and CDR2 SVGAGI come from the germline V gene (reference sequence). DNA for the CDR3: TGTGCCAGCAGTTCAGGACAGGGACGTACTTATGGCTACACCTTC. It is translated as CASSSGQGRTYGYTF.

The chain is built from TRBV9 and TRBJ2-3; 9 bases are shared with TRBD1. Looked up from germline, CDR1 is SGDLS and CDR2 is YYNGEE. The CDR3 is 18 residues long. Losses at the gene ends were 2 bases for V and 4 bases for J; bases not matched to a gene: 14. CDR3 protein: CASSVRTPQGAGADTQYF. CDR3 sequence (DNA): TGTGCCAGCAGCGTCCGGACCCCACAGGGGGCAGGCGCAGATACGCAGTATTTT.

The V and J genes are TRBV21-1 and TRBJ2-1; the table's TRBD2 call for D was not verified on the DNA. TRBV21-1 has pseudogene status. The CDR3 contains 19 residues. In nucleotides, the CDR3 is TGTGCCAGCAGCAGTTGGCTAGCGGGAGGGCCCCCCCCTTTCAATGAGCAGTTCTTC. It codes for CASSSWLAGGPPPFNEQFF.

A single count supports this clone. CDR3 in amino acids: CASSVGGRGEKLFF. The CDR3 DNA reads as TGTGCCAGCAGCGTAGGGGGGAGAGGTGAAAAACTGTTTTTT. The chain carries TRBV9 and TRBJ1-4; a possible D gene is TRBD1 (5 bases). The germline CDR1 and CDR2 sequences are SGDLS and YYNGEE. This CDR3 spans 14 amino acids. The V end was cut by 0 bases, the J end by 7 bases, with 10 bases between.

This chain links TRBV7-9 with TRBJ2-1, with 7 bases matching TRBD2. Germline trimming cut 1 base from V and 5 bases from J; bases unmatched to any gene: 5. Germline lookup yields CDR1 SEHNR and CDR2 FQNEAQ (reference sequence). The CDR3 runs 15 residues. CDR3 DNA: TGTGCCAGCAGCTTAGTACCGACTAGCAACAATGAGCAGTTCTTC. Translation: CASSLVPTSNNEQFF.

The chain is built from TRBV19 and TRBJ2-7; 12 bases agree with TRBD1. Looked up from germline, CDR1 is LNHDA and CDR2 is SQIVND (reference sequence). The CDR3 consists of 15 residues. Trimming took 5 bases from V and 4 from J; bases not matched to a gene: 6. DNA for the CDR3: TGTGCCAGTAGTGCCGGGACAGGGGGCGGGTACGAGCAGTACTTC. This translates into CASSAGTGGGYEQYF. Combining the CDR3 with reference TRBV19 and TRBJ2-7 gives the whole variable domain DGGITQSPKYLFRKEGQNVTLSCEQNLNHDAMYWYRQDPGQGLRLIYYSQIVNDFQKGDIAEGYSVSREKKESFPLTVTSAQKNPTAFYLCASSAGTGGGYEQYFGPGTRLTVT.

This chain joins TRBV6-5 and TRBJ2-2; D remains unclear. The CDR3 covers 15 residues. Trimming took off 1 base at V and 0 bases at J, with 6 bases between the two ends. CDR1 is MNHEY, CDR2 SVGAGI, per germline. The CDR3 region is CASSYWQTNTGELFF. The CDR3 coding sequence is TGTGCCAGCAGTTACTGGCAAACGAACACCGGGGAGCTGTTTTTT.

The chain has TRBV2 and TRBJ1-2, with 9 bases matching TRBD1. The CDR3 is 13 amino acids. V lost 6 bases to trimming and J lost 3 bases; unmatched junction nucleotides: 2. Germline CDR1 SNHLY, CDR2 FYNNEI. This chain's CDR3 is CASSRTGDYGYTF. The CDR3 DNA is TGTGCCAGCAGCCGGACAGGGGACTATGGCTACACCTTC. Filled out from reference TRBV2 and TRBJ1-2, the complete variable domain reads EPEVTQTPSHQVTQMGQEVILRCVPISNHLYFYWYRQILGQKVEFLVSFYNNEISEKSEIFDDQFSVERPDGSNFTLKIRSTKLEDSAMYFCASSRTGDYGYTFGSGTRLTVV.

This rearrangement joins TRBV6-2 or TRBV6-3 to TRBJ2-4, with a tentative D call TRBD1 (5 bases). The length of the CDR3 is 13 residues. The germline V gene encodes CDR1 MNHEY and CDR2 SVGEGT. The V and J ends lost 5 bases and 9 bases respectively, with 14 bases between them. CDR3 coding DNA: TGTGCCAGCAGTATTGGACAAGGACCCATTCAGTACTTC. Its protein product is CASSIGQGPIQYF.

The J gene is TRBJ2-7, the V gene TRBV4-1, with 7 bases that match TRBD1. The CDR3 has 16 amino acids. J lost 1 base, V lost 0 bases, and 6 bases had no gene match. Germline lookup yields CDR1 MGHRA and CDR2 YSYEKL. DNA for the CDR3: TGCGCCAGCAGCCAAGATTGGGCAGGGGGATCCTACGAGCAGTACTTC. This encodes CASSQDWAGGSYEQYF.